These 5 T cell receptor beta chains share one sample of origin, sequenced in a study of shared clonotypes between healthy human individuals. Generated by immunoSEQ multiplex PCR, the TCRdb table keeps only in-frame clones and is missing some. The sample shows roughly 2,000,000 clones, 85% to 95% of them seen only once. It was CD45RO-negative cells, positively selected for CCR7, that made up naive CD8 cells, with terminally differentiated effector memory CD45RA+ cells excluded. The sequencing sample was made of naive CD8+ T cells sorted from blood. The receptor set was obtained from a man younger than 30 in good health.

The chain links TRBV6-5 to TRBJ2-2, with D perhaps matching TRBD1 (6 bases). V gave up 2 bases and J gave up 11 bases, with 12 bases separating them. Germline assignment: CDR1 MNHEY and CDR2 SVGAGI. This CDR3 comprises 13 residues. Here the CDR3 reads CASSYAGVGELFF. The CDR3 DNA reads as TGTGCCAGCAGTTACGCAGGGGTAGGCGAGCTGTTTTTT.

With regard to this clone: Other DNA sequences within the sample encode an identical CDR3. The CDR3 spells CASSYSASGYEQYF. As DNA, the CDR3 is TGTGCCAGCAGTTACTCGGCCTCGGGTTACGAGCAGTACTTC. The V call is TRBV6-5, the J call TRBJ2-7; no clear D. CDR3 length equals 14 residues. Germline V CDR1 and CDR2: MNHEY, SVGAGI. With 0 bases removed from V and 4 bases from J, the gap between germline ends came to 10 bases.

The genes are TRBV5-1 and TRBJ2-2; tentatively, D is TRBD2 (5 bases). From germline, CDR1 is SGHRS and CDR2 YFSETQ. The CDR3 sequence is 13 residues long. Trimming pared 4 bases from V and 7 bases from J, leaving 11 bases between. CDR3 amino acids: CASSPAVDGELFF. In nucleotides, the CDR3 is TGCGCCAGCAGCCCAGCGGTAGACGGGGAGCTGTTTTTT. Full variable domain (outside the CDR3, taken from reference TRBV5-1 and TRBJ2-2): KAGVTQTPRYLIKTRGQQVTLSCSPISGHRSVSWYQQTPGQGLQFLFEYFSETQRNKGNFPGRFSGRQFSNSRSEMNVSTLELGDSALYLCASSPAVDGELFFGEGSRLTVL.

The chain links TRBV9 to TRBJ1-6; 7 bases line up with TRBD1. CDR1 and CDR2 from the germline V gene are SGDLS and YYNGEE. This CDR3 has 16 residues. V gave up 0 bases and J gave up 9 bases; unmatched junction bases: 9. The CDR3 DNA is TGTGCCAGCAGCGTAGCGGAAAGGGGGCTCGGTTCACCCCTCCACTTT. Protein: CASSVAERGLGSPLHF.

The chain combines TRBV5-1 with TRBJ1-1; D remains ambiguous. CDR1 and CDR2 (germline): SGHRS, YFSETQ. Trimming removed 5 bases from V and 2 bases from J, with 10 bases in between. The CDR3 runs 13 residues. The CDR3 DNA reads as TGCGCCAGCAGTCCCGAGGGAAACACTGAAGCTTTCTTT. Its translation: CASSPEGNTEAFF.